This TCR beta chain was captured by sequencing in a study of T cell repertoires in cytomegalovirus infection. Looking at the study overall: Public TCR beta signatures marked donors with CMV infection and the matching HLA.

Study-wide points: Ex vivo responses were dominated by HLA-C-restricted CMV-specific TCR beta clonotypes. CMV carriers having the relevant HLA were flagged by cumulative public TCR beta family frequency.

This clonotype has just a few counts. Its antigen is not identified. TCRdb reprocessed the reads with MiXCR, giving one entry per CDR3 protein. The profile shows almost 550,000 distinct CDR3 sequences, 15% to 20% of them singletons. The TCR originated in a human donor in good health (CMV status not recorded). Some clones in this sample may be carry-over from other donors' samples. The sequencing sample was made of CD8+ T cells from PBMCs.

CDR3 in DNA: TGTGCCATCAGTGAGGTGGCCCAACCCCGCACAGATACGCAGTATTTT. Protein: CAISEVAQPRTDTQYF. The chain recombines TRBV10-3 with TRBJ2-3; D remains unclear. The CDR3 totals 16 residues. Trimming stripped 2 bases from V and 1 base from J, with 13 bases between. Germline-derived CDR1 and CDR2 are ENHRY and SYGVKD.